This is a list of T cell receptor beta chains from one sample in a study of regulatory T cells in long-lasting Graves disease. Using its own MiXCR run on the multiplex PCR reads, TCRdb lists one record per CDR3 protein. The sample lists roughly 450,000 distinct CDR3 sequences, about 25% occurring once. The material was peripheral blood mononuclear cells (PBMCs), obtained when the disease was refractory, from a patient treated with antithyroid drugs. These receptors were taken from a female donor with Graves disease. CDR3s include the opening cysteine and the closing phenylalanine or tryptophan.

v_call	j_call	cdr3_aa
TRBV7-2	TRBJ1-5	CASSLAGRGSQPQHF
TRBV19	TRBJ1-2	CASRRPSDGYTF
TRBV6-1	TRBJ2-7	CASRDSGRGNEQYF
TRBV13	TRBJ2-1	CASSLGLRASGPIPTNNEQFF
TRBV20-1	TRBJ1-5	CSAVYGPNQPQHF
TRBV29-1	TRBJ1-2	CSVEGADYTF
TRBV20-1	TRBJ1-2	CSASKEDDSIYYGYTF
TRBV5-1	TRBJ1-2	CASSLERGAGDGGYGYTF
TRBV5-1	TRBJ2-7	CASSKGQGTYEQYF
TRBV12-5	TRBJ1-1	CASAQQGKNTEAFF
TRBV7-2	TRBJ2-7	CTSSLEGIIYEQYF
TRBV14	TRBJ2-4	CASSSKPKRFTNIQYF
TRBV10-3	TRBJ2-1	CAISGRPAGADEQFF
TRBV7-3	TRBJ2-2	CASSSTPGLSNTGELFF
TRBV19	TRBJ2-7	CASSLEAVSYEQYF
TRBV7-6	TRBJ1-1	CASSLTTGPNTEAFF
TRBV5-1	TRBJ2-7	CASSRGGAGDSYEQYF
TRBV18	TRBJ1-5	CASSPQSGGQPQHF
TRBV13	TRBJ2-7	CASSYRAVSYEQYF
TRBV30	TRBJ1-1	CAWSGGQGEAFF
TRBV6-2/TRBV6-3	TRBJ1-1	CASSYSLQASSNTEAFF
TRBV5-1	TRBJ2-2	CASSFSVLNTGELFF
TRBV4-2	TRBJ1-1	CASSQEGGFTEAFF
TRBV7-8	TRBJ2-5	CASNQITETQYF
TRBV7-3	TRBJ1-1	CASSLGQKRGTEAFF
TRBV29-1	TRBJ1-1	CSARDRKYTEAFF
TRBV11-1	TRBJ2-1	CASSRHERESHNEQFF
TRBV2	TRBJ2-5	CAGKLPQQGTQYF
TRBV25-1	TRBJ1-2	CATGTVNNYGYTF
TRBV7-2	TRBJ1-6	CASSHSGFNSPLHF
TRBV7-2	TRBJ2-7	CASSPERFAGAYEQCF
TRBV20-1	TRBJ2-5	CSASNSGEETQYF
TRBV5-1	TRBJ1-2	CASSLFRGSPGYTF
TRBV19	TRBJ2-2	CASSAGQGVVTGELFF
TRBV9	TRBJ2-2	CASSVGGTGELFF
TRBV10-3	TRBJ2-7	CAISESVRRYEQYF
TRBV5-1	TRBJ1-5	CASSEGQASNQPQHF
TRBV28	TRBJ1-5	CASSSRQGGSNQPQHF
TRBV24-1	TRBJ1-2	CATSDLAGPGVDGYTF
TRBV28	TRBJ2-3	CASSFLIGYPTQYF
TRBV18	TRBJ1-5	CASSRARGGQPQHF
TRBV10-3	TRBJ1-3	CAISPGISGNTIYF
TRBV20-1	TRBJ2-4	CSAGVLVKGPSAKNIQYF
TRBV18	TRBJ1-2	CASSPDRGSYGYTF
TRBV4-1	TRBJ2-7	CASSQPGLAGVASSYEQYF
TRBV24-1	TRBJ1-1	CATSDLSRGLGAFF
TRBV12-3/TRBV12-4	TRBJ1-1	CASSFEGRSEAFF
TRBV13	TRBJ1-6	CASSLGRQGTSPLHF
TRBV6-1	TRBJ1-6	CASKTRRGMGYSPLHF
TRBV28	TRBJ1-5	CASRDNTYQPQHF
TRBV6-4	TRBJ1-2	CASLKGQNYGYTF
TRBV27	TRBJ2-2	CASTRGYYTGELFF
TRBV15	TRBJ2-2	CATSDVTSGDTGELFF
TRBV30	TRBJ1-1	CAWNQGGTEAFF
TRBV12-3/TRBV12-4	TRBJ1-1	CATPAGPSNTEAFF
TRBV27	TRBJ1-5	CASSLLPNQPQHF
TRBV28	TRBJ1-6	CASSPDAGQGSWGNSPLHF
TRBV20-1	TRBJ2-3	CSARHWKGLAGSTDTQYF
TRBV24-1	TRBJ2-1	CATKQGSSYNEQFF
TRBV20-1	TRBJ1-5	CSARVGFYSNQPQHF